This T cell receptor beta chain was retrieved from a study of siplizumab effects on memory and regulatory T cells. Findings of the study overall: Among sequences traceable to unstimulated CD4+ memory cells, alloreactive ones were significantly reduced by siplizumab.

Profiled with immunoSEQ multiplex PCR; TCRdb holds only in-frame clones, not every one. This sample yields 57,000 or so clones, of which 90% to 95% are seen a single time; about two fifths belongs to the top ten. In regard to this clone: As yet, its antigen is unknown.

The CDR3 covers 17 residues. The germline V gene encodes CDR1 MNHEY and CDR2 SMNVEV (reference sequence). Trimming cost V 0 bases and J 2 bases; bases outside gene matches: 5. The rearrangement joins TRBV27 to TRBJ1-5; TRBD1 matches 9 bases. The sequencing sample was made of CD8+ T cells sorted from blood. The TCR was taken from a human donor in good health. CDR3 bases: TGTGCCAGCAGTTTATCGTGGGGACAGGGAGGCAATCAGCCCCAGCATTTT. It codes for CASSLSWGQGGNQPQHF.